This T cell receptor beta chain was profiled in a study of cytomegalovirus exposure and HLA in healthy donors. Broader study findings: The number of N-insertions in an Asian-associated ancestry cluster was reportedly below the 666-donor mean in a later analysis.

PCR involved 60 Vbeta and 13 Jbeta primers. Original data processing: In a later analysis, the count reached 80 million or so unique TCR beta chains, with 9 million to 11 million shared. Clones were sequenced by immunoSEQ multiplex PCR, and TCRdb holds only the in-frame ones, with some missing. V and J calls and clone size are copied from that table; D and trimming were computed from the DNA. The profile shows more than 85,000 clones, more than 75% of them singletons. This clone was observed a handful of times. Antigen unknown. There were likely unrecorded immune exposures, though donors were nominally healthy when sampled. The V end lost 3 bases, the J end lost 7 bases, and 8 bases lay between the germline ends. Germline CDR1 is SGHDT and CDR2 is YYEEEE. CDR3 length: 13 amino acids.

Input material: PBMCs. The chain is built from TRBV5-6 and TRBJ1-6; D remains unclear. The receptor's source is a woman aged 45-59 years in good health and CMV-seropositive. CDR3 in DNA: TGTGCCAGCAGCTCCCTTGTGAATTCACCCCTCCACTTT. Encoded protein: CASSSLVNSPLHF. Complete variable domain (other parts from reference TRBV5-6 and TRBJ1-6): DAGVTQSPTHLIKTRGQQVTLRCSPKSGHDTVSWYQQALGQGPQFIFQYYEEEERQRGNFPDRFSGHQFPNYSSELNVNALLLGDSALYLCASSSLVNSPLHFGNGTRLTVT.